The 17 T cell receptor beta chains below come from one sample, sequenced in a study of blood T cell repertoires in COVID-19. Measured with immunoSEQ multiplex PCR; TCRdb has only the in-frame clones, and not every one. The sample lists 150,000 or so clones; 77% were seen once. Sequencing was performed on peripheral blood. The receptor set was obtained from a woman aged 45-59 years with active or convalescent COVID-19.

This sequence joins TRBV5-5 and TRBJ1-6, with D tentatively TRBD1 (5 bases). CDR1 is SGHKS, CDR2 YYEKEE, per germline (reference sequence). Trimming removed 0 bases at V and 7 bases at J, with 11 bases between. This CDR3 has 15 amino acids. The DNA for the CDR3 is TGTGCCAGCAGCTTGGTGGGGGAGGACAATTCACCCCTCCACTTT. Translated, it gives CASSLVGEDNSPLHF.

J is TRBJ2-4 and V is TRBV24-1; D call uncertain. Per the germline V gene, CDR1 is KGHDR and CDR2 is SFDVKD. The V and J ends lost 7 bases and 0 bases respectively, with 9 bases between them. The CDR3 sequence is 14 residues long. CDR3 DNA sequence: TGTGCCACCAGCCCCTTACTAGCCAAAAACATTCAGTACTTC. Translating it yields CATSPLLAKNIQYF.

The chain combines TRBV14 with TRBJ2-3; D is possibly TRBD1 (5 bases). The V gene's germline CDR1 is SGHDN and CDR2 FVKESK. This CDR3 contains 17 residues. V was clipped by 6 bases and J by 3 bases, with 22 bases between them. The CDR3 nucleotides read TGTGCCAGCAGTCACCCCACAACAGGTCTTGTGACAGATACGCAGTATTTT. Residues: CASSHPTTGLVTDTQYF. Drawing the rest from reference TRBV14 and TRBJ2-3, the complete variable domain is EAGVTQFPSHSVIEKGQTVTLRCDPISGHDNLYWYRRVMGKEIKFLLHFVKESKQDESGMPNNRFLAERTGGTYSTLKVQPAELEDSGVYFCASSHPTTGLVTDTQYFGPGTRLTVL.

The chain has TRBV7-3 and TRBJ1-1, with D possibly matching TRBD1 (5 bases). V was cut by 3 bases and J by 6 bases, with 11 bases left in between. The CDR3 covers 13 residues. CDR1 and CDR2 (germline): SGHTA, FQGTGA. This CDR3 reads CASSFMGGAEAFF. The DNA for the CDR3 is TGTGCCAGCAGCTTTATGGGAGGGGCTGAAGCTTTCTTT.

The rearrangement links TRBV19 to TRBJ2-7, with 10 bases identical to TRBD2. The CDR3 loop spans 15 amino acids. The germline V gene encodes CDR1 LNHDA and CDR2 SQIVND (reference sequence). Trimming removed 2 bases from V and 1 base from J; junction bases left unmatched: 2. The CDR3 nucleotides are TGTGCCAGTAGTATACTAGCGGGAGTATCCTACGAGCAGTACTTC. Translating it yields CASSILAGVSYEQYF.

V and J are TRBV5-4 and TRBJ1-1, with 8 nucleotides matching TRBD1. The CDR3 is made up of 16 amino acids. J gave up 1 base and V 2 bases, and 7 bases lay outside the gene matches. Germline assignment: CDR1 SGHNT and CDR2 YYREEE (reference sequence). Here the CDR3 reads CASSLAGGRANTEAFF. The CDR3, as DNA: TGTGCCAGCAGCTTAGCAGGGGGCAGGGCGAACACTGAAGCTTTCTTT. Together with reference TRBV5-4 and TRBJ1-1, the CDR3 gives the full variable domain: ETGVTQSPTHLIKTRGQQVTLRCSSQSGHNTVSWYQQALGQGPQFIFQYYREEENGRGNFPPRFSGLQFPNYSSELNVNALELDDSALYLCASSLAGGRANTEAFFGQGTRLTVV.

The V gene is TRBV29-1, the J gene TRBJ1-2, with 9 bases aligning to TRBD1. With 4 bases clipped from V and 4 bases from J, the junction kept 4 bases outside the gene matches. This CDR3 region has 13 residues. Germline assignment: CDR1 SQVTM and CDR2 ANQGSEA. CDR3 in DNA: TGCAGCGTTGGAGAGGGACAGGGCTATGGCTACACCTTC. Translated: CSVGEGQGYGYTF.

CDR3 protein: CASSLTVTSGGETQYF. The DNA for the CDR3 is TGTGCCAGCAGCTTAACAGTGACTAGCGGAGGGGAGACCCAGTACTTC. The genes are TRBV7-3 and TRBJ2-5, with TRBD2 identical over 9 bases. CDR3 length: 16 amino acids. V shed 0 bases and J 5 bases; nucleotides not matched to a gene: 7. Germline CDR1 SGHTA, CDR2 FQGTGA.

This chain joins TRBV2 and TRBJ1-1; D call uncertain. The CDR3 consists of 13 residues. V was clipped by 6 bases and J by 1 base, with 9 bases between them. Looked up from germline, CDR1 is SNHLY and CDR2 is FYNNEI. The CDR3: CASRQVQNTEAFF. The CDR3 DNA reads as TGTGCCAGCAGACAAGTCCAGAACACTGAAGCTTTCTTT.

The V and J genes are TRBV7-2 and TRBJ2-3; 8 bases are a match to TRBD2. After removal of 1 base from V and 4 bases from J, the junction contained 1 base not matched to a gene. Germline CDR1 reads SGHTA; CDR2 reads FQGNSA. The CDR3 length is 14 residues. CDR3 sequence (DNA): TGTGCCAGCAGCTTAGGACTAGCGTCAGATACGCAGTATTTT. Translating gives CASSLGLASDTQYF.

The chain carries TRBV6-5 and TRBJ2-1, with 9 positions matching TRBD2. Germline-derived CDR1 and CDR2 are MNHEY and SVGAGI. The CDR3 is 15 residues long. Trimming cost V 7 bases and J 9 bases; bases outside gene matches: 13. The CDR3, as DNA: TGTGCCAGCACGAGTGTAGCGGGAGTCTTGGGTGAGCAGTTCTTC. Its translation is CASTSVAGVLGEQFF.

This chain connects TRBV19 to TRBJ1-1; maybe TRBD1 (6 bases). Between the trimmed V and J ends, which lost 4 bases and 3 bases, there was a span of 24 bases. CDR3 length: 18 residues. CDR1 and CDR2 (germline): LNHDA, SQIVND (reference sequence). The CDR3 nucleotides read TGTGCCAGTAGTACCGCGACCCGGGGACAAGTAGGGGACACTGAAGCTTTCTTT. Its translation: CASSTATRGQVGDTEAFF.

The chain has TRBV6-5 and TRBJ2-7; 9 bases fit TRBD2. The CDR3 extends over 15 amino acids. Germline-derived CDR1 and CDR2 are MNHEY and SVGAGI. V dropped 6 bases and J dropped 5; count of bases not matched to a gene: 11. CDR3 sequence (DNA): TGTGCCAGCAGGCCGATGACTAGCGGACGTGACGAGCAGTACTTC. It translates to CASRPMTSGRDEQYF.

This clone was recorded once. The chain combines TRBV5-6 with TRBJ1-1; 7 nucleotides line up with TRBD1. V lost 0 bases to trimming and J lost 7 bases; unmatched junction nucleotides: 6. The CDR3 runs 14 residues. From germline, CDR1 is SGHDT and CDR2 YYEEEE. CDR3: CASSLAIGGFEAFF. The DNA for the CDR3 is TGTGCCAGCAGCTTGGCCATAGGGGGCTTTGAAGCTTTCTTT.

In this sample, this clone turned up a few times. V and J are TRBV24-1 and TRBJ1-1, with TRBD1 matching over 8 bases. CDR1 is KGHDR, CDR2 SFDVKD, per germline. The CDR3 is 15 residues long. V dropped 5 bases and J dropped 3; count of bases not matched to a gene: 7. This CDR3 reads CATSGQGALHTEAFF. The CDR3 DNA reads TGTGCCACCAGTGGTCAGGGGGCTTTACACACTGAAGCTTTCTTT.

Here the CDR3 DNA reads TGTGCCTGGAGCGCCCGCGGTAGGAGCAATCAGCCCCAGCATTTT. Encoded protein: CAWSARGRSNQPQHF. This rearrangement joins TRBV30 to TRBJ1-5; D gene uncertain. Between the trimmed V and J ends, which lost 3 bases and 1 base, there was a span of 13 bases. This CDR3 region has 15 residues. Germline lookup yields CDR1 GTSNPN and CDR2 SVGIG (reference sequence).

CDR3 sequence (DNA): TGTGCCAGCACCACAGGGACCAACACTGAAGCTTTCTTT. It yields the protein CASTTGTNTEAFF. This chain links TRBV27 with TRBJ1-1; maybe TRBD1 (6 bases). CDR1 is MNHEY and CDR2 is SMNVEV in the germline V gene (reference sequence). The CDR3 loop spans 13 amino acids. V lost 7 bases and J 2 bases, leaving 11 bases between the germline ends.